This TCR beta chain derives from a study of blood T cells in healthy people across ages. Study results and caveats: Significant beta diversity loss was already apparent by age approximately 37, declining roughly linearly.

Primers used in a second PCR of about 7 to 11 cycles were a sample-barcoded 5' primer and a J-beta primer mix. Each CDR3 protein is one row after TCRdb ran MiXCR on the 5' RACE reads. The sample carries just over 1 million distinct CDR3 sequences, 45% recorded once. The CDR3 is 15 residues long. J gave up 1 base and V 5 bases, and 5 bases lay outside the gene matches. Per germline, CDR1 LGHDT and CDR2 YNNKEL (reference sequence). This clonotype was recorded at least ten times. Its antigen is unknown. The gene calls are TRBV3-1 and TRBJ1-2; TRBD1 aligns across 9 bases. This TCR came from a woman aged 55 to 70 in good health. Input material: blood. In nucleotides, the CDR3 is TGTGCCAGCAGCGCCCGGGACAGGGATAACTATGGCTACACCTTC. It translates to CASSARDRDNYGYTF. Drawing the rest from reference TRBV3-1 and TRBJ1-2, the complete variable domain is DTAVSQTPKYLVTQMGNDKSIKCEQNLGHDTMYWYKQDSKKFLKIMFSYNNKELIINETVPNRFSPKSPDKAHLNLHINSLELGDSAVYFCASSARDRDNYGYTFGSGTRLTVV.